This T cell receptor (beta chain) was recorded in a study of blood T cell repertoires in COVID-19. Background on the study: PBMCs, B-cell-depleted T cells, or T cells were the source of the cDNA or gDNA that made up the material.

The trim removed 2 bases at V and 0 bases at J, leaving 7 bases unmatched. This CDR3 is built from 17 residues. CDR1 is SGHAT, CDR2 FQNNGV, per germline. Measured with immunoSEQ multiplex PCR; TCRdb has only the in-frame clones, and not every one. The sample yields hundreds of thousands of clones, 87% seen once. J is TRBJ1-3 and V is TRBV11-2, with 7 positions matching TRBD1. The sequence was obtained from a young woman with acute COVID-19. The sequencing input was PBMCs or T cells enriched from blood (not recorded which). The CDR3 loop is CASSLPYRGSSGNTIYF. The CDR3 nucleotides are TGTGCCAGCAGCTTACCCTACAGGGGTTCCTCTGGAAACACCATATATTTT. Variable domain in full (rest from reference TRBV11-2 and TRBJ1-3): EAGVAQSPRYKIIEKRQSVAFWCNPISGHATLYWYQQILGQGPKLLIQFQNNGVVDDSQLPKDRFSAERLKGVDSTLKIQPAKLEDSAVYLCASSLPYRGSSGNTIYFGEGSWLTVV.